What follows are 18 T cell receptor beta chains derived from one specimen sequenced in a study of T cell repertoires in cytomegalovirus infection. TCRdb re-analysed the reads in MiXCR, keeping a single row per CDR3 protein. The table lists almost 300,000 distinct CDR3 sequences, around 10% of them singletons. Sequencing used PBMCs. These receptors all stem from a human donor in good health (CMV status not recorded). Some clones in this sample may be carry-over from other donors' samples.

This clonotype was seen many times. The genes are TRBV5-5 and TRBJ2-2; 8 bases are a match to TRBD1. V trimming: 4 bases; J trimming: 4 bases; junction bases outside the gene matches: 12. Per germline, CDR1 SGHKS and CDR2 YYEKEE (reference sequence). This CDR3 has 17 residues. DNA of the CDR3: TGTGCCAGCAGCCATCCGCGGACAGGGCCGGGCACCGGGGAGCTGTTTTTT. Translating gives CASSHPRTGPGTGELFF.

The chain carries TRBV2 and TRBJ2-2; TRBD2 matches 11 bases. V lost 7 bases, J lost 0 bases, and 7 bases stayed unmatched. The germline V gene encodes CDR1 SNHLY and CDR2 FYNNEI. The CDR3 runs to 17 residues. The CDR3 sequence: CASTLATSGANTGELFF. The CDR3 DNA is TGTGCCAGCACTCTCGCGACTAGCGGGGCGAACACCGGGGAGCTGTTTTTT.

J is TRBJ1-1 and V is TRBV29-1, with 8 bases identical to TRBD1. The junction had 8 bases not matched to a gene; V was cut back by 1 base and J by 10 bases. Germline V gene sequence: CDR1 SQVTM, CDR2 ANQGSEA. The CDR3 covers 13 residues. In DNA form, the CDR3 reads TGCAGCGTTGAAGGGCAGGGGGCCAGGGGAGCTTTCTTT. Protein product: CSVEGQGARGAFF. Full variable domain (missing parts from reference TRBV29-1 and TRBJ1-1): SAVISQKPSRDICQRGTSLTIQCQVDSQVTMMFWYRQQPGQSLTLIATANQGSEATYESGFVIDKFPISRPNLTFSTLTVSNMSPEDSSIYLCSVEGQGARGAFFGQGTRLTVV.

This rearrangement joins TRBV7-9 to TRBJ2-1; D unclear. The CDR3 has 14 residues. Trimming removed 8 bases from V and 4 bases from J, with 15 bases in between. Germline CDR1 reads SEHNR; CDR2 reads FQNEAQ (reference sequence). CDR3 region: CASHFGVGYNEQFF. CDR3 in DNA: TGTGCCAGCCACTTCGGCGTAGGGTACAATGAGCAGTTCTTC.

This clonotype has at least ten counts. The rearrangement links TRBV20-1 to TRBJ1-3; TRBD1 agrees at 7 bases. The germline V gene encodes CDR1 DFQATT and CDR2 SNEGSKA (reference sequence). The CDR3 has 15 residues. V dropped 3 bases and J dropped 4; count of bases not matched to a gene: 9. CDR3 in DNA: TGCAGTGCTAGGAGTCGACAGGGACTGGGAAACACCATATATTTT. Its protein is CSARSRQGLGNTIYF.

This clonotype appeared many times. The chain links TRBV7-9 to TRBJ1-5; D gene uncertain. The CDR3 totals 17 residues. Germline values: CDR1 SEHNR, CDR2 FQNEAQ (reference sequence). V lost 1 base and J 2 bases, leaving 15 bases between the germline ends. The chain's CDR3 is CASSLGSGWGGNQPQHF. DNA of the CDR3: TGTGCCAGCAGCTTAGGGTCTGGTTGGGGAGGCAATCAGCCCCAGCATTTT.

The chain recombines TRBV19 with TRBJ2-4, with D unresolved. The ends were cut back, 3 bases at V and 7 bases at J, with 4 bases in the middle. This CDR3 has 11 amino acids. Germline loops: CDR1 LNHDA, CDR2 SQIVND (reference sequence). CDR3 in amino acids: CASSIGNIQYF. In DNA, the CDR3 is TGTGCCAGTAGTATTGGTAACATTCAGTACTTC.

This clonotype was seen repeatedly, ten times or more. This chain links TRBV29-1 with TRBJ2-5; perhaps TRBD1 as D (5 bases). CDR1 SQVTM and CDR2 ANQGSEA come from the germline V gene. CDR3 length: 12 residues. The V end was cut by 8 bases, the J end by 2 bases, with 12 bases between. This CDR3 reads CSLMTAQETQYF. The CDR3 DNA follows: TGCAGCTTAATGACAGCGCAAGAGACCCAGTACTTC.

In this sample, this clonotype turned up many times. The chain carries TRBV23-1 and TRBJ2-1; 7 nucleotides match TRBD1. TRBV23-1 is treated as an ORF (open reading frame) with a function not yet certain. The CDR3 runs to 12 residues. CDR3 sequence (DNA): TGCGGATGGGACAGAAGCTACAATGAGCAGTTCTTC. Its translation is CGWDRSYNEQFF.

The chain is built from TRBV29-1 and TRBJ2-5; D gene unclear. The germline V and J ends were trimmed by 6 bases and 5 bases, with 10 bases remaining between them. Germline V gene sequence: CDR1 SQVTM, CDR2 ANQGSEA. CDR3 length: 11 amino acids. The CDR3 is CSVGPAETQYF. In nucleotides, the CDR3 is TGCAGCGTCGGTCCCGCGGAGACCCAGTACTTC.

The genes are TRBV2 and TRBJ2-3; D not certain. This CDR3 has 12 amino acids. Germline assignment: CDR1 SNHLY and CDR2 FYNNEI. Trimming took 4 bases from V and 6 from J, leaving 8 bases between them. CDR3 protein: CASSGERDTQYF. CDR3 nucleotides: TGTGCCAGCAGTGGGGAAAGGGATACGCAGTATTTT.

This clonotype was seen many times. This chain links TRBV4-3 with TRBJ2-1; maybe TRBD1 (6 bases). This CDR3 is 12 amino acids long. Looked up from germline, CDR1 is LGHNA and CDR2 is YSLEER. Trimming took off 3 bases at V and 9 bases at J, with 9 bases between the two ends. The DNA of the CDR3 is TGCGCCAGCAGCCAGGGGACAAGTGAGCAGTTCTTC. It encodes CASSQGTSEQFF.

This clonotype was detected many times. The chain recombines TRBV23-1 with TRBJ2-7; D is perhaps TRBD1 (5 bases). TRBV23-1 is filed as an ORF, its function uncertain. Trimming removed 4 bases at V and 0 bases at J, with 19 bases between. This CDR3 comprises 17 residues. The CDR3 bases are TGCGCCAGCAGTCCGAGTTGTAGGAAACAGGACTCCTACGAGCAGTACTTC. Protein sequence: CASSPSCRKQDSYEQYF.

This clonotype showed up just a few times. A much larger clone lies a single base off, so this may be a read error. This chain uses TRBV7-2 with TRBJ1-3, with 7 nucleotides matching TRBD1. V dropped 1 base and J dropped 0; count of bases not matched to a gene: 3. Germline V gene data show CDR1 as SGHTA and CDR2 as FQGNSA. This CDR3 is 16 amino acids long. The CDR3 bases are TGTGCCAGCAGCTTAGTCGGGACAGTCTCTGGAAACACCATATATTTT. Encoded protein: CASSLVGTVSGNTIYF.

In this sample, this clonotype turned up many times. For the CDR3, the DNA is TGTGCCAGCAGTTTAAGGGGGTCCGGGACCCAGTACTTC. It encodes CASSLRGSGTQYF. The chain is built from TRBV12-3 or TRBV12-4 and TRBJ2-5, with D tentatively TRBD1 (6 bases). CDR3 size: 13 residues. V lost 2 bases and J lost 7, with 11 bases in between.

This clonotype was counted many times. In nucleotides, the CDR3 is TGTGCCAGCAGCTTCGGACAGGCCAGGGGGGATACGCAGTATTTT. Translation: CASSFGQARGDTQYF. This rearrangement joins TRBV7-9 to TRBJ2-3; 7 bases line up with TRBD1. The CDR3 spans 15 residues. The V and J ends lost 3 bases and 6 bases, in that order; junction bases with no gene match: 9. Germline CDR1 reads SEHNR; CDR2 reads FQNEAQ (reference sequence).

This clonotype was counted at least ten times. The rearrangement links TRBV5-4 to TRBJ1-6; D might be TRBD1 (5 bases). Between the trimmed V and J ends, which lost 5 bases and 9 bases, there was a span of 21 bases. There are 16 residues in the CDR3. Germline V gene sequence: CDR1 SGHNT, CDR2 YYREEE (reference sequence). CDR3 sequence reads: CASRLQGNLAASPLHF. The CDR3 DNA reads as TGTGCCAGCAGGTTGCAGGGTAACCTGGCGGCTTCACCCCTCCACTTT.

This chain joins TRBV7-8 and TRBJ2-5; D uncertain. This CDR3 has 14 amino acids. Germline V gives CDR1 SGHVS, CDR2 FQNEAQ. Trimming cost V 4 bases and J 1 base, with 10 bases left between them. In nucleotides, the CDR3 is TGTGCCAGCAGCTCCCCGGCTTTCCAAGAGACCCAGTACTTC. This gives the protein CASSSPAFQETQYF.